These 9 T cell receptor beta chains originate from one sample sequenced in a study of tumor-infiltrating lymphocytes in primary liver carcinoma. RNA was extracted from whole blood without cell sorting, alongside germline DNA. The input was 450 to 500 ng total RNA; TCR beta cDNA was made from it with a constant-region primer. The TCR beta library was amplified through three nested multiplex PCR rounds in a modified ARM-PCR procedure. The two initial PCR rounds, about 9 cycles each, used TRBV1-TRBV30 forward and C-beta reverse primers. From the multiplex PCR reads, TCRdb called clonotypes with MiXCR, one entry per CDR3 protein. The sample comprises approximately 320,000 distinct CDR3 sequences, nearly 60% of which are singletons, and approximately 17% rests with the top ten. Specimen: peripheral blood. These receptors were obtained from a woman aged 25 to 39 with primary liver carcinoma and hepatitis B virus infection.

This clonotype was counted ten times or more. The chain is built from TRBV29-1 and TRBJ1-1, with a possible D match to TRBD1 (6 bases). CDR3 length equals 12 residues. Trimming pared 7 bases from V and 0 bases from J, leaving 9 bases between. From germline, CDR1 is SQVTM and CDR2 ANQGSEA. CDR3 residues: CSAGQLNTEAFF. Written as DNA, the CDR3 is TGCAGCGCAGGACAGCTGAACACTGAAGCTTTCTTT. Complete variable domain (other parts from reference TRBV29-1 and TRBJ1-1): SAVISQKPSRDICQRGTSLTIQCQVDSQVTMMFWYRQQPGQSLTLIATANQGSEATYESGFVIDKFPISRPNLTFSTLTVSNMSPEDSSIYLCSAGQLNTEAFFGQGTRLTVV.

In regard to this clonotype: A clone one base away is much larger, so this may be a read error. The chain is built from TRBV4-2 and TRBJ2-5; perhaps TRBD2 as D (5 bases). The CDR3 is 13 residues long. Per germline, CDR1 LGHNA and CDR2 YNFKEQ. The ends were cut back, 4 bases at V and 7 bases at J, with 13 bases in the middle. In DNA form, the CDR3 reads TGTGCCAGCAGCCCCCTAGCTGGTTGGACCCAGTACTTC. It encodes CASSPLAGWTQYF.

The chain links TRBV5-6 to TRBJ2-1; 7 bases are shared with TRBD1. Germline V gene lookup returns CDR1 SGHDT and CDR2 YYEEEE. The CDR3 loop spans 15 amino acids. V shed 3 bases and J 7 bases; nucleotides not matched to a gene: 10. The CDR3 nucleotides read TGTGCCAGCAGCTACGGACAGGTAATGGTGAATGAGCAGTTCTTC. Amino acid sequence: CASSYGQVMVNEQFF.

This clonotype was found a few times. A junction end diverges from the germline sequence, so it may reflect a read error. V usage is TRBV12-3 or TRBV12-4 and J usage is TRBJ2-3, with D perhaps matching TRBD2 (5 bases). This CDR3 comprises 12 residues. CDR3 nucleotides: TGTGCCAGCAGTTTAGGGGCGCGGGCTTCGGATTTT. As protein: CASSLGARASDF.

Note on this clonotype: A junction end diverges from the germline sequence, so it may reflect a read error. This chain links TRBV6-2 or TRBV6-3 with TRBJ2-1; 8 bases map to TRBD1. The germline V gene has CDR1 MNHEY and CDR2 SVGEGT. This CDR3 region has 11 residues. CDR3 residues: CASSLGQEHFF. In DNA form, the CDR3 reads TGTGCCAGCAGTCTGGGACAGGAGCACTTCTTC.

The rearrangement joins TRBV7-9 to TRBJ1-2; D call uncertain. This CDR3 region has 12 residues. The V and J ends lost 6 bases and 8 bases respectively, with 13 bases between them. Germline-derived CDR1 and CDR2 are SEHNR and FQNEAQ (reference sequence). The CDR3 coding sequence is TGTGCCAGCAGTCGCCAGGCGTGCGGCTACACCTTC. Its translation is CASSRQACGYTF.

This rearrangement joins TRBV12-3 or TRBV12-4 to TRBJ2-7; unclear D gene. V was trimmed by 5 bases and J by 3 bases, leaving 17 bases between them. The CDR3 loop spans 15 amino acids. The CDR3 sequence: CASSPTCLVGYEQYF. The CDR3 coding sequence is TGTGCCAGCAGTCCGACATGCCTCGTGGGCTACGAGCAGTACTTC.

This clonotype showed up just a few times. This rearrangement joins TRBV28 to TRBJ2-5; no definite D call. Germline V gene lookup returns CDR1 MDHEN and CDR2 SYDVKM. This CDR3 contains 14 residues. V was cut by 7 bases and J by 2 bases, with 14 bases left in between. The chain's CDR3 is CASKGTRRQETQYF. The CDR3 region has the DNA TGTGCCAGCAAGGGCACCCGCCGGCAAGAGACCCAGTACTTC.

Note on this clonotype: A much larger clone differs by one base, so this may be a read error. The genes are TRBV12-3 or TRBV12-4 and TRBJ2-1; 9 bases are a match to TRBD2. After removal of 7 bases from V and 5 bases from J, the junction contained 9 bases not matched to a gene. CDR3 length: 15 amino acids. Here the CDR3 DNA reads TGTGCCAGCACCCAATTAGCGGGAGTCCACAATGAGCAGTTCTTC. It specifies CASTQLAGVHNEQFF.